This T cell receptor (beta chain) was sequenced during a study of OX40 agonist ivuxolimab in advanced cancers. At the level of the study: Dose-escalation patients had hepatocellular carcinoma, melanoma, renal cell or head and neck cancer. There were three patients with partial responses, one having hepatocellular carcinoma and two cutaneous melanoma.

Here immunoSEQ multiplex PCR was the method, and the copy in TCRdb shows in-frame clones only, minus some. The table lists 40,000 to 55,000 clones, around 90% of them singletons. The germline gives CDR1 GTSNPN, CDR2 SVGIG (reference sequence). The V end lost 6 bases, the J end lost 0 bases, and 18 bases lay between the germline ends. The CDR3 is 17 amino acids. Notes on this clone: Its specificity is unknown.

Study-wide results and limits: Averaged across samples, CD8+ T cells carried more expanded clones than CD4+ did. Expanded peripheral T-cell antigen specificity went undetermined.

The sequencing here drew on CD4+ or CD8+ T cells sorted from blood, taken in a trial of the OX40 agonist ivuxolimab. The chain uses TRBV30 and TRBJ2-6; D remains ambiguous. This TCR was sampled from an adult with an advanced solid tumor such as melanoma, head and neck, liver or kidney cancer. As DNA, the CDR3 is TGTGCCTGTAAAGACGGTAGTGTATTCTCTGGGGCCAACGTCCTGACTTTC. Its protein is CACKDGSVFSGANVLTF.